The 27 T cell receptor beta chains given below trace back to one sample, sequenced in a study of CD8+ T cells in alopecia areata. cDNA prepared by RNA extraction and subsequent reverse transcription served as the template for sequencing. Some clones are missing from TCRdb's copy, which holds only in-frame ones; the method was immunoSEQ multiplex PCR. The sample has about 140,000 clones, roughly 58% seen once; the top ten hold 30% to 45%. The sequencing input was CD8+ T cells sorted from blood. The receptors were sampled from a human donor in good health.

Notes on this clone: Germline is not matched at one junction end, which may reflect a read error. The chain joins TRBV5-4 to TRBJ2-3; the D gene is possibly TRBD1 (6 bases). CDR1 and CDR2 from the germline V gene are SGHNT and YYREEE (reference sequence). The CDR3 covers 16 residues. The CDR3 is CASQDSGTTYAAAQVF. The CDR3 nucleotides are TGTGCCAGCCAGGACAGCGGCACTACATACGCGGCAGCCCAGGTTTTT.

The chain carries TRBV5-1 and TRBJ2-1; perhaps TRBD2 as D (5 bases). V lost 3 bases, J lost 4 bases, and 14 bases lay in between. The CDR3 runs 15 residues. In germline, CDR1 is SGHRS, CDR2 YFSETQ. The CDR3 DNA reads as TGCGCCAGCAGCTCCCCCCTAACGGGGTACAATGAGCAGTTCTTC. Its protein is CASSSPLTGYNEQFF.

DNA for the CDR3: TGTGCCAGCAGCACCGAAGACAGTTACACTGAAGCTTTCTTT. It yields the protein CASSTEDSYTEAFF. This chain connects TRBV9 to TRBJ1-1; D is possibly TRBD1 (5 bases). The CDR3 consists of 14 residues. V lost 4 bases and J 3 bases, leaving 13 bases between the germline ends. Germline values: CDR1 SGDLS, CDR2 YYNGEE.

A few counts support this clone. This sequence joins TRBV29-1 and TRBJ2-4; D is unclear. The CDR3 spans 13 residues. V lost 3 bases, J lost 0 bases, and 6 bases lay in between. Germline loops: CDR1 SQVTM, CDR2 ANQGSEA. Here the CDR3 reads CSVDTGAKNIQYF. The CDR3 DNA follows: TGCAGCGTTGATACGGGAGCCAAAAACATTCAGTACTTC.

This chain connects TRBV30 to TRBJ1-5; D is undetermined. Trimming stripped 0 bases from V and 7 bases from J, with 10 bases between. Per germline, CDR1 GTSNPN and CDR2 SVGIG (reference sequence). The CDR3 sequence is 13 residues long. CDR3 region: CAWSVSGRQPQHF. CDR3 coding DNA: TGTGCCTGGAGTGTTTCGGGGAGGCAGCCCCAGCATTTT. Complete variable domain (other parts from reference TRBV30 and TRBJ1-5): SQTIHQWPATLVQPVGSPLSLECTVEGTSNPNLYWYRQAAGRGLQLLFYSVGIGQISSEVPQNLSASRPQDRQFILSSKKLLLSDSGFYLCAWSVSGRQPQHFGDGTRLSIL.

The chain has TRBV6-4 and TRBJ2-6; no definite D call. The germline V and J ends were trimmed by 4 bases and 0 bases, with 7 bases remaining between them. Germline-derived CDR1 and CDR2 are MRHNA and SNTAGT. The CDR3 contains 15 residues. CDR3 sequence: CASSVGSSGANVLTF. The CDR3 DNA reads TGTGCCAGCAGTGTCGGAAGCTCTGGGGCCAACGTCCTGACTTTC.

This clone was picked up a small number of times. The chain carries TRBV29-1 and TRBJ2-7; D is ambiguous. Per germline, CDR1 SQVTM and CDR2 ANQGSEA. The CDR3 runs to 12 residues. Trimming took off 1 base at V and 1 base at J, with 5 bases between the two ends. The CDR3 reads CSVEGPSYEQYF. The CDR3 DNA follows: TGCAGCGTTGAAGGACCTTCCTACGAGCAGTACTTC.

This clone came up once. The chain has TRBV29-1 and TRBJ1-2; the D is unclear. V dropped 6 bases and J dropped 2 bases, with 16 bases sitting between them. The germline gives CDR1 SQVTM, CDR2 ANQGSEA. CDR3 length: 14 residues. In nucleotides, the CDR3 is TGCAGCGTCGAGGACCCCCCGGGAAACTATGGCTACACCTTC. This translates into CSVEDPPGNYGYTF.

The chain employs TRBV5-6 and TRBJ2-1; D may be TRBD1 (5 bases). V was trimmed by 3 bases and J by 7 bases, leaving 14 bases between them. This CDR3 has 14 residues. Germline CDR1 reads SGHDT; CDR2 reads YYEEEE. CDR3 amino acids: CASSWGGALNEQFF. The CDR3 bases are TGTGCCAGCAGCTGGGGTGGGGCCTTGAATGAGCAGTTCTTC.

The count of this clone is one. The J gene is TRBJ2-1, the V gene TRBV2; D is uncertain. CDR3 length: 12 residues. Germline CDR1 reads SNHLY; CDR2 reads FYNNEI. The ends were cut back, 6 bases at V and 5 bases at J, with 8 bases in the middle. Here the CDR3 reads CASSRGDNEQFF. In nucleotides, the CDR3 is TGTGCCAGCAGCCGTGGTGACAATGAGCAGTTCTTC. The complete variable domain, with remaining parts taken from reference TRBV2 and TRBJ2-1, reads EPEVTQTPSHQVTQMGQEVILRCVPISNHLYFYWYRQILGQKVEFLVSFYNNEISEKSEIFDDQFSVERPDGSNFTLKIRSTKLEDSAMYFCASSRGDNEQFFGPGTRLTVL.

The V and J genes are TRBV27 and TRBJ2-7; the match to TRBD1 covers 7 bases. The J segment lost 7 bases and the V segment lost 1 base, leaving 4 bases of the junction unmatched. The CDR3 consists of 13 residues. Germline V CDR1 and CDR2: MNHEY, SMNVEV (reference sequence). The CDR3 region is CASSLLAGGEQYF. As DNA, the CDR3 is TGTGCCAGCAGTTTATTGGCAGGGGGAGAGCAGTACTTC.

The chain has TRBV19 and TRBJ2-3, with 11 bases matching TRBD2. V lost 5 bases and J lost 4; bases outside the gene matches: 5. The CDR3 has 15 residues. Germline values: CDR1 LNHDA, CDR2 SQIVND (reference sequence). CDR3 sequence reads: CASSPLAGGPDTQYF. The DNA for the CDR3 is TGTGCCAGTAGTCCATTAGCGGGAGGGCCAGATACGCAGTATTTT.

The chain recombines TRBV27 with TRBJ2-5, with TRBD2 as a possible D gene (6 bases). CDR3 size: 15 residues. CDR1 is MNHEY, CDR2 SMNVEV, per germline (reference sequence). Trimming removed 5 bases from V and 5 bases from J, with 18 bases in between. CDR3 in amino acids: CASSGEVGGGETQYF. The CDR3 nucleotides are TGTGCCAGCAGTGGGGAGGTGGGTGGCGGTGAGACCCAGTACTTC.

This chain uses TRBV2 with TRBJ2-7, with unresolved D. Looked up from germline, CDR1 is SNHLY and CDR2 is FYNNEI. Trimming pared 5 bases from V and 4 bases from J, leaving 9 bases between. The CDR3 extends over 12 amino acids. The CDR3 loop reads CASSSHRYEQYF. In nucleotides, the CDR3 is TGTGCCAGCAGTTCCCACCGTTACGAGCAGTACTTC.

This clone was counted between two and nine times. V usage is TRBV7-9 and J usage is TRBJ1-1, with D unresolved. CDR1 is SEHNR, CDR2 FQNEAQ, per germline (reference sequence). With 5 bases removed from V and 8 bases from J, the gap between germline ends came to 15 bases. The CDR3 spans 13 residues. CDR3 nucleotide sequence: TGTGCCAGCAGCCCCCCGGGAACCTACGAAGCTTTCTTT. This translates into CASSPPGTYEAFF.

The CDR3 protein is CASRMDRDSYEQYF. CDR3 in DNA: TGTGCCAGCAGGATGGACAGGGATTCCTACGAGCAGTACTTC. The chain is built from TRBV7-2 and TRBJ2-7; 8 bases match TRBD1. Germline loops: CDR1 SGHTA, CDR2 FQGNSA. Trimming took 6 bases from V and 1 from J; bases not matched to a gene: 5. The CDR3 is made up of 14 amino acids. The whole variable domain, remainder taken from reference TRBV7-2 and TRBJ2-7, is GAGVSQSPSNKVTEKGKDVELRCDPISGHTALYWYRQSLGQGLEFLIYFQGNSAPDKSGLPSDRFSAERTGGSVSTLTIQRTQQEDSAVYLCASRMDRDSYEQYFGPGTRLTVT.

This clone has just one count. The chain combines TRBV7-9 with TRBJ2-6, with 9 bases lining up with TRBD1. The CDR3 spans 14 residues. V trimming: 5 bases; J trimming: 7 bases; junction bases outside the gene matches: 3. Germline V lookup: CDR1 SEHNR, CDR2 FQNEAQ (reference sequence). The CDR3 is CASSLQGAANVLTF. CDR3 sequence (DNA): TGTGCCAGCAGCCTACAGGGGGCCGCCAACGTCCTGACTTTC.

A single count supports this clone. The genes are TRBV27 and TRBJ2-7; D perhaps matches TRBD1 (5 bases). Trimming took off 6 bases at V and 5 bases at J, with 11 bases between the two ends. Germline loops: CDR1 MNHEY, CDR2 SMNVEV (reference sequence). This CDR3 contains 12 residues. The DNA of the CDR3 is TGTGCCAGCAGCCTCCAGGGCGACGAGCAGTACTTC. Translated: CASSLQGDEQYF.

The V call is TRBV5-1, the J call TRBJ2-7; D possibly corresponds to TRBD2 (6 bases). The CDR3 covers 12 residues. V dropped 3 bases and J dropped 4 bases, with 8 bases sitting between them. Germline CDR1 and CDR2: SGHRS and YFSETQ. CDR3 region: CASSYGGYEQYF. The CDR3 DNA reads as TGCGCCAGCAGCTATGGAGGGTACGAGCAGTACTTC. Variable domain in full (rest from reference TRBV5-1 and TRBJ2-7): KAGVTQTPRYLIKTRGQQVTLSCSPISGHRSVSWYQQTPGQGLQFLFEYFSETQRNKGNFPGRFSGRQFSNSRSEMNVSTLELGDSALYLCASSYGGYEQYFGPGTRLTVT.

This sequence joins TRBV27 and TRBJ1-1; D perhaps matches TRBD1 (5 bases). Germline CDR1 is MNHEY and CDR2 is SMNVEV (reference sequence). This CDR3 is 13 amino acids long. Trimming pared 7 bases from V and 0 bases from J, leaving 9 bases between. The CDR3 reads CASKQTVNTEAFF. The CDR3 bases are TGTGCCAGCAAACAGACAGTGAACACTGAAGCTTTCTTT.

The genes are TRBV9 and TRBJ2-7; 7 nucleotides line up with TRBD2. Germline values: CDR1 SGDLS, CDR2 YYNGEE. The CDR3 is 15 residues long. J lost 3 bases, V lost 0 bases, and 6 bases had no gene match. CDR3 loop: CASSVGLAENYEQYF. CDR3 DNA sequence: TGTGCCAGCAGCGTAGGGCTAGCGGAGAACTACGAGCAGTACTTC.

The J gene is TRBJ2-6, the V gene TRBV27; D is unclear. Trimming pared 8 bases from V and 1 base from J, leaving 12 bases between. This CDR3 is built from 15 residues. Germline CDR1 MNHEY, CDR2 SMNVEV (reference sequence). CDR3 coding DNA: TGTGCCAGCCGACCGGTCGGTTCTGGGGCCAACGTCCTGACTTTC. Translated: CASRPVGSGANVLTF.

This clone was counted a few times. The J gene is TRBJ2-1, the V gene TRBV5-5, with 12 bases that match TRBD2. Germline CDR1 and CDR2: SGHKS and YYEKEE (reference sequence). The junction had 3 bases not matched to a gene; V was cut back by 4 bases and J by 4 bases. The CDR3 spans 15 residues. DNA for the CDR3: TGTGCCAGCAGCCCTAGCGGGAGGGTGTACAATGAGCAGTTCTTC. Protein product: CASSPSGRVYNEQFF.

This chain uses TRBV27 with TRBJ2-7; 8 bases fit TRBD1. The junction had 9 bases not matched to a gene; V was cut back by 8 bases and J by 6 bases. The length of the CDR3 is 13 residues. Germline CDR1 is MNHEY and CDR2 is SMNVEV (reference sequence). The CDR3 is CASRTGSKSEQYF. The CDR3 DNA follows: TGTGCCAGCCGGACAGGGAGTAAAAGCGAGCAGTACTTC.

This clone was found a few times. This rearrangement joins TRBV4-1 to TRBJ1-5; D gene ambiguous. CDR1 is MGHRA, CDR2 YSYEKL, per germline. This CDR3 spans 14 amino acids. V was shortened by 1 base and J by 4 bases, with 8 bases between the two germline ends. CDR3: CASSQGPMNQPQHF. The CDR3 DNA follows: TGCGCCAGCAGCCAAGGTCCGATGAATCAGCCCCAGCATTTT.

The chain employs TRBV27 and TRBJ2-7; TRBD1 matches at 9 bases. Per germline, CDR1 MNHEY and CDR2 SMNVEV (reference sequence). The CDR3 length is 16 residues. With 5 bases clipped from V and 2 bases from J, the junction kept 10 bases outside the gene matches. This chain's CDR3 is CASSIRTGAKAYEQYF. The CDR3 DNA is TGTGCCAGCAGTATACGGACAGGGGCCAAGGCCTACGAGCAGTACTTC.

The chain links TRBV11-2 to TRBJ2-3; tentatively, D is TRBD1 or TRBD2 (6 bases each). The CDR3 has 16 amino acids. V gave up 5 bases and J gave up 1 base, with 16 bases separating them. Per germline, CDR1 SGHAT and CDR2 FQNNGV. CDR3 region: CASSTWGREGTDTQYF. Written as DNA, the CDR3 is TGTGCCAGCAGCACTTGGGGGCGGGAAGGCACAGATACGCAGTATTTT.